This record concerns one T cell receptor beta chain sequence. Its antigen is currently unknown. The CDR3 has 12 amino acids. V lost 5 bases, J lost 9 bases, and 13 bases lay in between. The V gene's germline CDR1 is SGHRS and CDR2 YFSETQ. The sample is drawn from a study of shared clonotypes between healthy human individuals. Notes on the study in general: At large depth, rarefaction still showed sorted-subset sequencing to be incomplete. Memory subsets generally showed smaller estimated richness than naive subsets did.

Assay execution took place at the deep level. As processed by the authors: ImmunoSEQ junction-only sequences lacked quality scores, so their filtering differed. The repertoire was sequenced with immunoSEQ multiplex PCR; TCRdb's copy has only in-frame clones and lacks some. V and J calls and clone size are given by that table; D and trimming were obtained from the DNA. Of 2 million to 2.5 million clones listed, around 95% are singletons. The chain joins TRBV5-1 to TRBJ2-3, with D possibly TRBD1 on 6 matching bases. The sequenced material came from naive CD4+ T cells sorted from blood. Indicated subset: CD45RA+ positively selected. The sequence was obtained from a man aged 18 to 30 in good health. The chain's CDR3 is CASSANQGTQYF. The DNA of the CDR3 is TGCGCCAGCAGTGCGAATCAGGGGACGCAGTATTTT.